This is a list of T cell receptor beta chains from one sample in a study of T-cell reconstitution after alpha-beta-depleted transplantation in children. TCRdb itself ran the PCR reads through MiXCR, one entry per CDR3 protein. The top ten hold around 2% of the sample, which has hundreds of thousands of distinct CDR3 sequences, about 10% seen once. This material consisted of PBMCs, taken before TCRalphabeta/CD19-depleted stem cell transplant. The origin of the receptors is a child aged 2 to 10 with inherited bone marrow failure, due to receive a stem cell transplant. Both conserved end residues are part of each CDR3. The order of the fields is D gene, J gene, V gene, clone size, CDR3 protein, CDR3 DNA. A D gene is named only where the DNA matches it firmly. Clone size is shown for a subset of rows, as once, few, many or a class of expanded clone.

>TRBD2|TRBJ2-6|TRBV12-3/TRBV12-4|many
CASSLLLAGFGANVLTF
TGTGCCAGCAGTTTACTCCTAGCGGGATTTGGGGCCAACGTCCTGACTTTC
>.|TRBJ2-1|TRBV28|few
CASRRGPYNEQFF
TGTGCCAGTCGCAGGGGTCCCTACAATGAGCAGTTCTTC
>TRBD2|TRBJ2-3|TRBV5-1|.
CASSLEGLAGDGTQYF
TGCGCCAGCAGCTTGGAAGGACTAGCGGGAGACGGTACGCAGTATTTT
>.|TRBJ2-7|TRBV20-1|.
CSASYGFAYPYEQYF
TGCAGTGCTAGTTACGGGTTCGCATACCCCTACGAGCAGTACTTC
>TRBD1|TRBJ2-7|TRBV5-1|many
CASSLGQGLSYEQYF
TGCGCCAGCAGCTTGGGACAGGGTCTCTCCTACGAGCAGTACTTC
>.|TRBJ2-2|TRBV20-1|many
CSASPPGELFF
TGCAGTGCTTCCCCACCCGGGGAGCTGTTTTTT
>TRBD2|TRBJ2-4|TRBV5-4|few
CASSTSRERDFQYF
TGTGCCAGCAGCACGTCGCGGGAGCGGGATTTTCAGTACTTC
>.|TRBJ2-7|TRBV11-2|few
CASSLWEGGPASPYEQYF
TGTGCCAGCAGCTTATGGGAAGGGGGTCCGGCTAGCCCCTACGAGCAGTACTTC
>.|TRBJ2-2|TRBV12-5|many
CASGSNTGELFF
TGTGCTAGTGGATCGAACACCGGGGAGCTGTTTTTT
>.|TRBJ1-2|TRBV3-1|many
CASSQVLGGGYTF
TGTGCCAGCAGCCAAGTCCTTGGGGGGGGCTACACCTTC
>.|TRBJ1-1|TRBV18|few
CASSPPGLTLNTEAFF
TGTGCCAGCTCACCACCGGGTCTAACCCTGAACACTGAAGCTTTCTTT
>.|TRBJ1-1|TRBV5-1|many
CASSARGGPTEAFF
TGCGCCAGCAGCGCCCGAGGAGGGCCCACTGAAGCTTTCTTT
>.|TRBJ1-1|TRBV27|many
CASSRRGPGVPNTEAFF
TGTGCCAGCAGTCGGCGGGGCCCGGGGGTGCCGAACACTGAAGCTTTCTTT
>TRBD2|TRBJ2-4|TRBV5-1|many
CASSQTPTSGKNIQYF
TGCGCCAGCAGCCAGACCCCGACTAGCGGAAAAAACATTCAGTACTTC
>.|TRBJ1-1|TRBV6-5|many
CASILRMGTEAFF
TGTGCCAGCATACTCCGGATGGGCACTGAAGCTTTCTTT
>.|TRBJ2-3|TRBV12-3/TRBV12-4|many
CASTDTDTQYF
TGTGCCAGCACGGACACAGATACGCAGTATTTT
>.|TRBJ2-3|TRBV29-1|many
CSVEEASTDTQYF
TGCAGCGTTGAAGAGGCTAGCACAGATACGCAGTATTTT
>.|TRBJ2-7|TRBV4-1|many
CASSQAGGRSYEQYF
TGCGCCAGCAGCCAAGCTGGTGGAAGGTCCTACGAGCAGTACTTC
>.|TRBJ2-6|TRBV5-1|many
CASSLLTAGANVLTF
TGCGCCAGCAGCTTGTTGACGGCTGGGGCCAACGTCCTGACTTTC
>TRBD1|TRBJ2-2|TRBV7-9|many
CASSFGTGGPNTGELFF
TGTGCCAGCAGCTTCGGGACAGGGGGCCCTAACACCGGGGAGCTGTTTTTT
>.|TRBJ2-3|TRBV7-8|few
CASSLLSGAAPPDTQYF
TGTGCCAGCAGCTTATTGTCGGGCGCCGCCCCCCCAGATACGCAGTATTTT
>.|TRBJ2-7|TRBV6-2/TRBV6-3|many
CASSFSAFGGYEQYF
TGTGCCAGCAGTTTCAGCGCGTTTGGGGGATACGAGCAGTACTTC
>TRBD1|TRBJ1-5|TRBV20-1|many
CSARVGTDNQPQHF
TGCAGTGCTAGGGTCGGGACAGACAATCAGCCCCAGCATTTT
>.|TRBJ2-7|TRBV28|few
CASSYAGRSYEQYF
TGTGCCAGCAGTTATGCGGGCCGCTCCTACGAGCAGTACTTC
>.|TRBJ2-1|TRBV4-1|.
CASSQPPFESSYNEQFF
TGCGCCAGCAGCCAACCACCCTTCGAGAGCTCCTACAATGAGCAGTTCTTC
>.|TRBJ2-7|TRBV6-5|many
CASSYAPYVYGRFYEQYF
TGTGCCAGCAGTTACGCCCCATACGTGTATGGGCGATTCTACGAGCAGTACTTC
>.|TRBJ2-7|TRBV7-9|many
CASSQGHYEQYF
TGTGCCAGCAGCCAGGGCCACTACGAGCAGTACTTC
>TRBD1|TRBJ2-4|TRBV15|.
CATSRVRGQVAKNIQYF
TGTGCCACCAGCAGAGTAAGGGGGCAAGTAGCCAAAAACATTCAGTACTTC
>.|TRBJ2-4|TRBV29-1|many
CSVQILAKNIQYF
TGCAGCGTTCAGATACTAGCCAAAAACATTCAGTACTTC
>.|TRBJ1-5|TRBV4-2|many
CASSRDSPNQPQHF
TGTGCCAGCAGCCGCGACTCTCCCAATCAGCCCCAGCATTTT
>TRBD2|TRBJ2-7|TRBV7-2|many
CASSGLAGAYEQYF
TGTGCCAGCAGCGGACTAGCGGGGGCCTACGAGCAGTACTTC
>.|TRBJ2-7|TRBV27|many
CASSLSGFSLSYEQYF
TGTGCCAGCAGTTTATCGGGGTTTTCCCTCTCCTACGAGCAGTACTTC
>.|TRBJ2-7|TRBV27|many
CASSRGTDYEQYF
TGTGCCAGCAGCCGCGGGACAGACTACGAGCAGTACTTC
>.|TRBJ2-3|TRBV20-1|many
CSATRDGDTQYF
TGCAGTGCTACGCGGGATGGGGATACGCAGTATTTT
>.|TRBJ2-5|TRBV28|many
CASSPSQEQETQYF
TGTGCCAGCAGTCCTTCCCAGGAGCAAGAGACCCAGTACTTC
>TRBD1|TRBJ1-2|TRBV5-1|many
CASSLGQGPYGYTF
TGCGCCAGCAGCCTAGGACAGGGGCCCTATGGCTACACCTTC
>.|TRBJ1-2|TRBV7-9|many
CASSRPLGRGYTF
TGTGCCAGCAGCCGACCCCTCGGGCGGGGCTACACCTTC
>.|TRBJ2-7|TRBV27|.
CASSARDQSNYEQYF
TGTGCCAGCAGTGCACGGGATCAGTCAAACTACGAGCAGTACTTC
>TRBD1|TRBJ2-7|TRBV11-2|few
CASSFHRGNEQYF
TGTGCCAGCAGCTTTCACAGGGGGAACGAGCAGTACTTC
>.|TRBJ1-2|TRBV11-2|many
CASSRTTDGGYTF
TGTGCCAGCAGTCGAACCACAGATGGCGGCTACACCTTC
>TRBD1|TRBJ2-2|TRBV5-6|many
CASSTGTGAQGNTGELFF
TGTGCCAGCAGCACCGGGACAGGGGCTCAGGGGAACACCGGGGAGCTGTTTTTT
>.|TRBJ2-1|TRBV12-3/TRBV12-4|many
CASTAGFSYNEQFF
TGTGCCAGCACCGCGGGCTTCTCCTACAATGAGCAGTTCTTC
>TRBD2|TRBJ2-3|TRBV27|few
CASSFGTSWPSSTDTQYF
TGTGCCAGCAGCTTTGGGACTAGCTGGCCTTCTAGCACAGATACGCAGTATTTT
>TRBD2|TRBJ2-3|TRBV20-1|many
CSAREPSGSGDTQYF
TGCAGTGCTAGAGAACCTAGCGGGAGCGGAGATACGCAGTATTTT
>.|TRBJ2-5|TRBV5-1|many
CASSLAPPAGTQYF
TGCGCCAGCAGCTTGGCCCCCCCGGCGGGGACCCAGTACTTC
>.|TRBJ2-7|TRBV15|.
CATSRPGAAYEQYF
TGTGCCACCAGCCGGCCGGGGGCGGCCTACGAGCAGTACTTC
>.|TRBJ1-6|TRBV12-3/TRBV12-4|many
CASSARTEDNSPLHF
TGTGCCAGCAGTGCCCGGACCGAAGATAATTCACCCCTCCACTTT
>TRBD2|TRBJ2-1|TRBV5-1|few
CASSLGASGAYNEQFF
TGCGCCAGCAGCTTGGGAGCTAGCGGGGCCTACAATGAGCAGTTCTTC
>TRBD1|TRBJ1-4|TRBV20-1|many
CSARTGTDLWGEKLFF
TGCAGTGCTAGAACCGGGACAGATTTATGGGGTGAAAAACTGTTTTTT
>.|TRBJ2-7|TRBV7-7|many
CASSSGASYEQYF
TGTGCTAGCAGCTCAGGAGCGTCCTACGAGCAGTACTTC
>.|TRBJ2-5|TRBV13|few
CASSFLVGGAGGETQYF
TGTGCCAGCAGCTTTCTCGTCGGGGGAGCGGGTGGAGAGACCCAGTACTTC
>.|TRBJ2-3|TRBV6-1|few
CASRLSTTDTQYF
TGTGCCAGCAGACTATCAACGACAGATACGCAGTATTTT
>.|TRBJ2-1|TRBV7-2|many
CASRGWGNEQFF
TGTGCCAGCAGAGGTTGGGGCAATGAGCAGTTCTTC
>.|TRBJ1-4|TRBV12-3/TRBV12-4|few
CASSTNSVEKLFF
TGTGCCAGCAGTACCAACAGCGTAGAAAAACTGTTTTTT
>.|TRBJ1-1|TRBV4-1|many
CASSQLQGDYEAFF
TGCGCCAGCAGCCAACTCCAGGGAGACTACGAAGCTTTCTTT
>.|TRBJ1-2|TRBV7-9|many
CASSSLPQSLAGYTF
TGTGCCAGCAGCTCCCTCCCCCAATCCTTGGCCGGCTACACCTTC
>.|TRBJ1-3|TRBV5-1|many
CASSLWEGASGNTIYF
TGCGCCAGCAGCTTGTGGGAGGGCGCCTCTGGAAACACCATATATTTT
>TRBD2|TRBJ2-1|TRBV20-1|few
CRAQTSGYNEQFF
TGCAGGGCCCAGACTAGCGGATACAATGAGCAGTTCTTC
>.|TRBJ2-7|TRBV21-1|many
CASSKTGDQAGSEQYF
TGTGCCAGCAGCAAAACGGGTGACCAAGCAGGGAGCGAGCAGTACTTC